A selection of T cell receptor beta chains follows, all from one sample in a study of identical twins. Each CDR3 protein gets one entry after TCRdb re-called the 5' RACE reads with MiXCR. The sample carries 270,000 or so distinct CDR3 sequences, about 8% recorded once. This sample was shared with a second study, whose subject was yellow fever vaccine responses in identical twins.

The sequencing input was CD8+ T cells sorted from blood. Receptors were obtained from a young woman in good health. Both conserved end residues are part of each CDR3. D genes are given only for firm matches. Some rows mark clone size as missing; the rest say once, few, many or name a class of expanded clone.

v_gene,abundance,d_gene,j_gene,CDR3aa,CDR3nt
TRBV20-1,few,TRBD2,TRBJ2-5,CSARGGSGRETQYF,TGCAGTGCTAGGGGCGGGAGTGGCCGGGAGACCCAGTACTTC
TRBV4-1,.,.,TRBJ2-1,CASSHPQESSYNEQFF,TGCGCCAGCAGCCACCCCCAAGAGAGCTCCTACAATGAGCAGTTCTTC
TRBV5-1,.,.,TRBJ2-2,CASSLVAYTGELFF,TGCGCCAGCAGCTTGGTGGCCTACACCGGGGAGCTGTTTTTT
TRBV3-1,few,.,TRBJ2-3,CASSTLGDTQYF,TGTGCCAGCAGCACTCTGGGAGATACGCAGTATTTT
TRBV20-1,.,.,TRBJ2-7,CSARDLAPGEYEQYF,TGCAGTGCTAGAGATTTAGCCCCTGGGGAGTACGAGCAGTACTTC
TRBV12-3/TRBV12-4,many,.,TRBJ1-5,CASSTVNNQPQHF,TGTGCCAGCAGTACGGTCAACAATCAGCCCCAGCATTTT
TRBV29-1,many,TRBD2,TRBJ2-5,CSVEWGLAASRRETQYF,TGCAGCGTTGAATGGGGACTAGCGGCCTCCCGGAGGGAGACCCAGTACTTC
TRBV7-2,many,.,TRBJ2-7,CASTAAYSYEQYF,TGTGCCAGCACCGCGGCATATTCCTACGAGCAGTACTTC
TRBV5-4,few,.,TRBJ1-1,CASSFWQGGTEAFF,TGTGCCAGCAGCTTCTGGCAGGGAGGTACTGAAGCTTTCTTT
TRBV16,few,.,TRBJ2-7,CASSQYTGSYEQYF,TGTGCCAGCAGCCAATACACAGGCAGCTACGAGCAGTACTTC
TRBV10-3,.,.,TRBJ2-3,CAITPGSTSDTQYF,TGTGCCATCACCCCCGGTTCCACCTCAGATACGCAGTATTTT
TRBV7-9,few,.,TRBJ2-3,CASSHLGGTDTQYF,TGTGCCAGCAGTCACTTGGGGGGCACAGATACGCAGTATTTT